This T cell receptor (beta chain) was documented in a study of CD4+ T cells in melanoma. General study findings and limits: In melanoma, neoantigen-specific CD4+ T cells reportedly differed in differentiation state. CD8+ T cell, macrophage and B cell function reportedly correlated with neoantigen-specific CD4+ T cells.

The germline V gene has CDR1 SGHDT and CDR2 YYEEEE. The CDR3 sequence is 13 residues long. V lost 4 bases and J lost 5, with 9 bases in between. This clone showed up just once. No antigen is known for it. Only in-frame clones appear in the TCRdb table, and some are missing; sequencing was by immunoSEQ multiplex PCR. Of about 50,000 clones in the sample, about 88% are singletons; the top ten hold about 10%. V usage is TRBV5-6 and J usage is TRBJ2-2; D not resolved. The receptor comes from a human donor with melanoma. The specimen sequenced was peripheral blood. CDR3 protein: CASSPYTTGELFF. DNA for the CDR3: TGTGCCAGCAGCCCATACACAACCGGGGAGCTGTTTTTT.